The clone carrying this T cell receptor (beta chain) was seen more than once but under ten times. As yet, its antigen is unknown. This entry is derived from a study of liver allograft versus peripheral blood T cells. Study overall: The authors compared T cell receptor repertoires in transplanted livers with recipients' peripheral blood repertoires. Study-wide results and caveats: T cell receptor repertoires inside liver allografts reportedly differed from those in peripheral blood.

CDR1 and CDR2 (germline): MNHNS, SASEGT. With 6 bases removed from V and 8 bases from J, the gap between germline ends came to 16 bases. The CDR3 extends over 14 amino acids. TCRdb re-called the reads with MiXCR, one entry per CDR3 protein. The table has around 9,000 distinct CDR3 sequences, about a fifth seen once; the top ten hold around 5%. The chain combines TRBV6-1 with TRBJ1-4, with a tentative D call TRBD1 (5 bases). This clonotype was obtained from a human patient who had a liver transplant. Some T cells here may be from the graft donor. The CDR3 sequence is CASSRDRGYEKLFF. The CDR3 coding sequence is TGTGCCAGCAGCCGGGACCGGGGATACGAAAAACTGTTTTTT.